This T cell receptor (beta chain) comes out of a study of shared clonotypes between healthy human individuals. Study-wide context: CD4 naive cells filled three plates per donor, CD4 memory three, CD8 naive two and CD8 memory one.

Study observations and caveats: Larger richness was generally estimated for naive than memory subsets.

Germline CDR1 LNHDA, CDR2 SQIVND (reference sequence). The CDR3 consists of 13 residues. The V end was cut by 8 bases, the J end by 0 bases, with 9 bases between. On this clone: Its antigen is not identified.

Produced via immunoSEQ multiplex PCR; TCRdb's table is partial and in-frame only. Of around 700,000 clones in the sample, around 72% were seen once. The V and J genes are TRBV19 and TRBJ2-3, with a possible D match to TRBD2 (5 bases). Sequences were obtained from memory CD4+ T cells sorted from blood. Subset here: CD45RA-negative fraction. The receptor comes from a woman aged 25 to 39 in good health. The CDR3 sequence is CASWETSTDTQYF. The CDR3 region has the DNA TGTGCCAGTTGGGAGACTAGCACAGATACGCAGTATTTT.